This T cell receptor (beta chain) was captured by sequencing in a study of T cell repertoires in cytomegalovirus infection (dated by TCRdb to about 2019). As for the study more broadly: The HLA type of each donor mattered for the analysis, because public TCR beta signatures pointed to carriage of CMV infection along with the matching HLA type.

Sequencing instrument: Illumina HiSeq 1500. The public sequencing data were trimmed at Q25 with fastp and processed into clonotypes with MiXCR by TCRdb, which kept only in-frame beta chains. Each CDR3 protein appears once, grouped with its most common genes and DNA. The sample includes about 680,000 distinct CDR3 sequences, with about 24% observed a single time. The ten top clones hold 6.5% to 10% of the sample. Points on this clonotype: Its antigen is unknown. No qualities accompany the bases; no much larger clone lies one base away.

As encoded in the germline V gene (reference sequence), CDR1 is SGHNT while CDR2 is YYREEE. The CDR3 contains 14 residues, cysteine and phenylalanine counted. Solely the CDR3 DNA is kept, with 42 bases framed from the first base. V was cut back by 0 bases and J by 6 bases, leaving a gap of 9 bases between them. What the research found in general, with its limitations: In both this cohort and an independent cohort of some 380 donors, the cumulative frequency of public TCR beta family members distinguished carriers of CMV infection plus the relevant HLA type. In the ex vivo response, HLA-C-restricted CMV-specific TCR beta clonotypes were dominant, and in two of eight donors the single most frequent clonotype came from this HLA-C-restricted group.

This receptor was taken from a human donor in good health (CMV status not recorded). Some clones in this sample may be carry-over from other donors' samples. Sequences were obtained from CD8+ T cells from PBMCs. Recombination linked TRBV5-4 to TRBJ2-2; the D gene lacks a confident call. CDR3 loop: CASSLGRSPGELFF. In nucleotides, the sequence is TGTGCCAGCAGCTTGGGCAGAAGTCCCGGGGAGCTGTTTTTT.